This is a list of T cell receptor beta chains from one sample in a study of T-cell reconstitution after alpha-beta-depleted transplantation in children. TCRdb recomputed calls from the PCR reads with MiXCR, one row per CDR3 protein. The table shows approximately 520,000 distinct CDR3 sequences, with about 31% occurring only once. Sequenced material: PBMCs from the stem cell graft donor, taken from the stem cell graft. These TCRs come from a human donor who donated a stem cell graft to a child with aplastic anemia. The CDR3 runs from the conserved cysteine through the conserved F or W. Fields, in order: clone size, V gene, J gene, D gene, CDR3 DNA, CDR3 protein. D genes are given only for firm matches. Clone size is given for some rows only: seen once, a few or many times, or a class if the clone is expanded.

size: .
V: TRBV20-1
J: TRBJ2-1
D: TRBD2
DNA: TGCAGTGCTAGAGCCCTTAGCGGGAGCTGGGGAGACAATGAGCAGTTCTTC
CDR3: CSARALSGSWGDNEQFF

size: .
V: TRBV29-1
J: TRBJ1-1
D: .
DNA: TGCAGCGTGGAGGGGGACACTGAAGCTTTCTTT
CDR3: CSVEGDTEAFF

size: .
V: TRBV3-1
J: TRBJ2-1
D: TRBD2
DNA: TGTGCCACCTGCCAAGAGGTAACTAGCGGGAGTTTGAATGAGCAGTTCTTC
CDR3: CATCQEVTSGSLNEQFF

size: .
V: TRBV6-5
J: TRBJ1-1
D: .
DNA: TGTGCCAGCAGTTACTTTTCGCTAGGTACTGAAGCTTTCTTT
CDR3: CASSYFSLGTEAFF

size: .
V: TRBV12-3/TRBV12-4
J: TRBJ2-7
D: TRBD2
DNA: TGTGCCAGCAGCTCCGGACTAGTTCCCCACGAGCAGTACTTC
CDR3: CASSSGLVPHEQYF

size: .
V: TRBV6-6
J: TRBJ1-4
D: TRBD1
DNA: TGTGCCAGCAGTTACCGGGACAGGGTGTCTTCAACTAATGAAAAACTGTTTTTT
CDR3: CASSYRDRVSSTNEKLFF

size: .
V: TRBV4-1
J: TRBJ1-5
D: .
DNA: TGCGCCAGCAGCCAAGAGGTCGGGCAGGGCTCATCCGCCCAGCATTTT
CDR3: CASSQEVGQGSSAQHF

size: .
V: TRBV6-5
J: TRBJ1-2
D: .
DNA: TGTGCCACCAGGGGAACCTATGGCTACACCTTC
CDR3: CATRGTYGYTF

size: .
V: TRBV5-1
J: TRBJ2-7
D: .
DNA: TGCGCCAGCAGCCCACCGACAGAGGTATACGAGCAGTACTTC
CDR3: CASSPPTEVYEQYF

size: .
V: TRBV5-5
J: TRBJ2-1
D: TRBD1
DNA: TGTGCCAGCAGCTTGTACCGGGACAGCCTTTTGTTGGGGTTCTTC
CDR3: CASSLYRDSLLLGFF

size: .
V: TRBV12-3/TRBV12-4
J: TRBJ1-5
D: TRBD1
DNA: TGTGCCAGCAACAACAGGGGAACCAATCAGCCCCAGCATTTT
CDR3: CASNNRGTNQPQHF

size: few
V: TRBV25-1
J: TRBJ1-3
D: .
DNA: TGTGCCAGCAGTGAAGGGGGAGGCAGGATCTCTGGAAACACCATATATTTT
CDR3: CASSEGGGRISGNTIYF

size: .
V: TRBV20-1
J: TRBJ1-2
D: TRBD1
DNA: TGCAGTGCCGGGGACAGCGCAGCAGGGTATGGCTACACCTTC
CDR3: CSAGDSAAGYGYTF

size: .
V: TRBV7-8
J: TRBJ1-1
D: TRBD1
DNA: TGTGCCAGCAGCTTCCGGGGACAGGCAGGAAGGGATGCTTTCTTT
CDR3: CASSFRGQAGRDAFF

size: .
V: TRBV7-2
J: TRBJ1-2
D: .
DNA: TGTGCCAGCAGCTTAGCGAGTCGGGGGACCTCGGATGGCTACACCTTC
CDR3: CASSLASRGTSDGYTF

size: once
V: TRBV6-2/TRBV6-3
J: TRBJ2-3
D: .
DNA: TGTGCCAGCAGTTACTCGTTACAAACCCCTGGCACAGATACGCAGTATTTT
CDR3: CASSYSLQTPGTDTQYF

size: few
V: TRBV12-3/TRBV12-4
J: TRBJ1-5
D: TRBD1
DNA: TGTGCCAGCAGTGGGGACAGGGGGCGGTCAGGTCAGCCCCAGCATTTT
CDR3: CASSGDRGRSGQPQHF

size: .
V: TRBV4-2
J: TRBJ2-5
D: TRBD2
DNA: TGTGCCAGCAGCCAAGGTCCCGGGACTAGCGGGGGTCAACAAGAGACCCAGTACTTC
CDR3: CASSQGPGTSGGQQETQYF

size: few
V: TRBV11-2
J: TRBJ2-2
D: TRBD1
DNA: TGTGCCAGCAGCCGTAGGGGGACAGCCCCCGACGGCGCGAACACCGGGGAGCTGTTTTTT
CDR3: CASSRRGTAPDGANTGELFF

size: .
V: TRBV5-1
J: TRBJ2-1
D: .
DNA: TGCGCCAGCAGCACCCGGACGTCCGCGATGATGGATGAGCAGTTCTTC
CDR3: CASSTRTSAMMDEQFF

size: few
V: TRBV7-9
J: TRBJ2-6
D: .
DNA: TGTGCCAGCAGCTTAAATCCGTATTCTGGGGCCAACGTCCTGACTTTC
CDR3: CASSLNPYSGANVLTF

size: .
V: TRBV7-8
J: TRBJ1-5
D: .
DNA: TGTGCCAGCAGCTTAGCGGGGGGTCGTCCCCAGCATTTT
CDR3: CASSLAGGRPQHF

size: .
V: TRBV9
J: TRBJ2-3
D: .
DNA: TGTGCCAGCAGCGCCGCACGGGACTCCGCTTTCGATACGCAGTATTTT
CDR3: CASSAARDSAFDTQYF

size: .
V: TRBV29-1
J: TRBJ2-5
D: TRBD2
DNA: TGCAGCGTTGGAAAGGGACGGGGGGAACGGGAGACCCAGTACTTC
CDR3: CSVGKGRGERETQYF

size: few
V: TRBV27
J: TRBJ2-1
D: .
DNA: TGTGCCAGCAGTTTTTCAGCGTACAATGAGCAGTTCTTC
CDR3: CASSFSAYNEQFF

size: .
V: TRBV3-1
J: TRBJ2-2
D: .
DNA: TGTGCCAGCAGCCTGAGTCTAGCGTTAATACCGGGTGCGGAGCTGTTTTTT
CDR3: CASSLSLALIPGAELFF

size: .
V: TRBV7-9
J: TRBJ2-7
D: .
DNA: TGTGCCAGCAGCCCCCGCCAGGCCGAGCAGTACTTC
CDR3: CASSPRQAEQYF

size: few
V: TRBV7-2
J: TRBJ1-3
D: .
DNA: TGTGCCAGCAGCTCACCCCGGGAGGGCATTTACACCATATATTTT
CDR3: CASSSPREGIYTIYF

size: .
V: TRBV7-2
J: TRBJ1-5
D: .
DNA: TGTGCCAGCACCTTATCTTCCCGAAATCAGCCCCAGCATTTT
CDR3: CASTLSSRNQPQHF

size: .
V: TRBV29-1
J: TRBJ1-3
D: .
DNA: TGCAGCGTTGAAATGGGTCTCACAGGAAACACCATATATTTT
CDR3: CSVEMGLTGNTIYF

size: few
V: TRBV12-3/TRBV12-4
J: TRBJ2-1
D: TRBD2
DNA: TGTGCCAGCAGCCGAAGCGGGAGGAGCTCCTACAATGAGCAGTTCTTC
CDR3: CASSRSGRSSYNEQFF

size: .
V: TRBV29-1
J: TRBJ2-3
D: TRBD1
DNA: TGCAGCGTAATAGGACAGGGGGCTTGGGATACGCAGTATTTT
CDR3: CSVIGQGAWDTQYF

size: .
V: TRBV4-2
J: TRBJ2-3
D: .
DNA: TGTGCCAGCAGCCCGTACAGGGAAGATACGCAGTATTTT
CDR3: CASSPYREDTQYF

size: .
V: TRBV7-2
J: TRBJ2-3
D: TRBD2
DNA: TGTGCCAGCAGCCTGGGGGGGGGAACCACTGGAGATACGCAGTATTTT
CDR3: CASSLGGGTTGDTQYF

size: few
V: TRBV29-1
J: TRBJ1-2
D: TRBD1
DNA: TGCAGCGTTGAAGAAGGGGGCAGGGACTACACCTTC
CDR3: CSVEEGGRDYTF

size: .
V: TRBV5-1
J: TRBJ1-2
D: TRBD1
DNA: TGCGCCAGCAGCTGGGACAGGCCTAACTATGGCTACACCTTC
CDR3: CASSWDRPNYGYTF

size: .
V: TRBV29-1
J: TRBJ1-2
D: TRBD1
DNA: TGCAGCGTTGATGGTCCCGGGACAGGGTTATATGGCTACACCTTC
CDR3: CSVDGPGTGLYGYTF

size: .
V: TRBV28
J: TRBJ2-7
D: .
DNA: TGTGCCAGCAGTTTATTGTCCGGCTACGAGCAGTACTTC
CDR3: CASSLLSGYEQYF

size: few
V: TRBV14
J: TRBJ2-5
D: .
DNA: TGTGCCAGCAGCCAAGGAGGCTGGGGCCGTGAGACCCAGTACTTC
CDR3: CASSQGGWGRETQYF

size: few
V: TRBV12-3/TRBV12-4
J: TRBJ2-1
D: .
DNA: TGTGCCAGCAGTTTACACGGCAGCTCCTACAATGAGCAGTTCTTC
CDR3: CASSLHGSSYNEQFF

size: .
V: TRBV29-1
J: TRBJ2-5
D: TRBD1
DNA: TGCAGCGTTGCTTCGACAGGGCAAGAGACCCAGTACTTC
CDR3: CSVASTGQETQYF

size: .
V: TRBV6-2/TRBV6-3
J: TRBJ2-2
D: .
DNA: TGTGCCAGCAAGCGTAGGACCGGGGAGCTGTTTTTT
CDR3: CASKRRTGELFF

size: .
V: TRBV9
J: TRBJ2-1
D: TRBD2
DNA: TGTGCCAGCAGCCCCCTGGCGGGAGGGCCGAGGAATGAGCAGTTCTTC
CDR3: CASSPLAGGPRNEQFF

size: few
V: TRBV24-1
J: TRBJ2-3
D: TRBD2
DNA: TGTGCCACCAGTGATTTGAAGGGACTAGCGGCCTTTAGCACAGATACGCAGTATTTT
CDR3: CATSDLKGLAAFSTDTQYF

size: few
V: TRBV5-1
J: TRBJ1-1
D: .
DNA: TGCGCCAGCAGCTCAACGCAGGGCATAGGCACTGAAGCTTTCTTT
CDR3: CASSSTQGIGTEAFF

size: few
V: TRBV27
J: TRBJ2-3
D: TRBD1
DNA: TGTGCCAGCAGTTTGGGACAGGGCGGGGATACGCAGTATTTT
CDR3: CASSLGQGGDTQYF